The T cell receptor (beta chain) under discussion was sequenced for a study of blood T cell repertoires in COVID-19. About the research overall: The samples span acute and convalescent COVID-19 from the United States, Italy and Spain. PBMCs, B-cell-depleted T cells, or T cells provided the cDNA or gDNA that made up the material.

Methods used by the authors: Nucleated cell counts were estimated from reference gene primer amplification. Using immunoSEQ multiplex PCR, the repertoire was profiled, and TCRdb retains in-frame clones only, with some absent. V, J and clone size were drawn from that table, and D and trimming were deduced from the DNA. There are 200,000 to 300,000 clones in the sample; about 93% occur only once, and roughly 0.89% lies in the top ten. In germline, CDR1 is WSHSY, CDR2 SAAADI. V was clipped by 2 bases and J by 8 bases, with 7 bases between them. The CDR3 has 13 amino acids. The clonotype originates from a man younger than 40 with COVID-19, enrolled during active disease. Sequencing used peripheral blood. The chain links TRBV10-2 to TRBJ1-6; D remains unclear. CDR3 residues: CASSEQADSPLHF. The CDR3 DNA sequence: TGCGCCAGCAGTGAGCAAGCCGATTCACCCCTCCACTTT.